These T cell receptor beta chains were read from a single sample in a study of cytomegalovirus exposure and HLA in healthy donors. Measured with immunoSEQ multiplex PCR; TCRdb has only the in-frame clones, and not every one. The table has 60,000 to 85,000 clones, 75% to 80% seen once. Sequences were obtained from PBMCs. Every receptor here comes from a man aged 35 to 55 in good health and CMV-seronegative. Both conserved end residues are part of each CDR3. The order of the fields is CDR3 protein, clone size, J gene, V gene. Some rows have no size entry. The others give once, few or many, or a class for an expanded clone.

CDR3aa: CASSQAGRVSEQYF; abundance: few; j_gene: .; v_gene: TRBV4-2
CDR3aa: CAWSTGGTSINYGYTF; abundance: .; j_gene: TRBJ1-2; v_gene: TRBV30
CDR3aa: CASRWGTGGLNQPQHF; abundance: once; j_gene: TRBJ1-5; v_gene: TRBV27
CDR3aa: CASGPGTEAFF; abundance: few; j_gene: TRBJ1-1; v_gene: TRBV12-5
CDR3aa: CASSDRTGNNQPQHF; abundance: .; j_gene: TRBJ1-5; v_gene: TRBV2
CDR3aa: CASSTGTGGNYNEQFF; abundance: .; j_gene: TRBJ2-1; v_gene: TRBV19
CDR3aa: CASSQDLRVGAGGRGAKNIQYF; abundance: .; j_gene: TRBJ2-4; v_gene: TRBV4-3
CDR3aa: CASSLDRHGYTF; abundance: .; j_gene: TRBJ1-2; v_gene: TRBV7-8
CDR3aa: CSAGRGHEGEKLFF; abundance: .; j_gene: TRBJ1-4; v_gene: TRBV29-1
CDR3aa: CASRQQGAGQPQHF; abundance: .; j_gene: TRBJ1-5; v_gene: TRBV27
CDR3aa: CASSKTTGGTYEQYF; abundance: .; j_gene: TRBJ2-7; v_gene: TRBV19
CDR3aa: CASSSRLEGNEKLFF; abundance: .; j_gene: TRBJ1-4; v_gene: TRBV11-2
CDR3aa: CASSRGYTQYF; abundance: .; j_gene: TRBJ2-3; v_gene: TRBV6-5
CDR3aa: CASSFGTATLTDTQYF; abundance: once; j_gene: TRBJ2-3; v_gene: TRBV7-6
CDR3aa: CASSEGQGTDTQYF; abundance: .; j_gene: TRBJ2-3; v_gene: TRBV6-1
CDR3aa: CAISEIQRNTEAFF; abundance: .; j_gene: TRBJ1-1; v_gene: TRBV10-3
CDR3aa: CASRYRTGGNEKLFF; abundance: .; j_gene: TRBJ1-4; v_gene: TRBV27
CDR3aa: CASSTREPIAGGPADTQYF; abundance: .; j_gene: TRBJ2-3; v_gene: TRBV6-4
CDR3aa: CASGDRNSNQPQHF; abundance: few; j_gene: TRBJ1-5; v_gene: TRBV5-8
CDR3aa: CASSPFYGGGAGSNEQFF; abundance: once; j_gene: TRBJ2-1; v_gene: TRBV4-2
CDR3aa: CASSQGRWQGGSYEQYF; abundance: .; j_gene: TRBJ2-7; v_gene: TRBV19
CDR3aa: CASSRYRGETQYF; abundance: once; j_gene: TRBJ2-5; v_gene: TRBV7-2
CDR3aa: CASSSGWVGGTQYF; abundance: .; j_gene: TRBJ2-5; v_gene: TRBV2
CDR3aa: CASRLAGVYNEQFF; abundance: .; j_gene: TRBJ2-1; v_gene: TRBV6-1
CDR3aa: CASSLAWGPYEQYF; abundance: .; j_gene: TRBJ2-7; v_gene: TRBV5-5
CDR3aa: CASSLSGPGGEGYTF; abundance: .; j_gene: TRBJ1-2; v_gene: TRBV7-2
CDR3aa: CASSVGTVDPF; abundance: .; j_gene: TRBJ1-2; v_gene: TRBV2
CDR3aa: CASSDLGGGGPYGYTF; abundance: .; j_gene: TRBJ1-2; v_gene: TRBV6-4
CDR3aa: CASSVLAGGYNEQFF; abundance: .; j_gene: TRBJ2-1; v_gene: TRBV4-1
CDR3aa: CASSIVGGQSPLHF; abundance: .; j_gene: TRBJ1-6; v_gene: TRBV19
CDR3aa: CASSFTGGEQYF; abundance: .; j_gene: TRBJ2-7; v_gene: TRBV27
CDR3aa: CASSLYGPYSGGHVTEQFF; abundance: .; j_gene: TRBJ2-1; v_gene: TRBV5-6
CDR3aa: CAISDRSYEQYF; abundance: .; j_gene: TRBJ2-7; v_gene: TRBV10-3